These T cell receptor beta chains were read from a single sample in a study of regulatory T cells in long-lasting Graves disease. MiXCR, run by TCRdb on the multiplex PCR reads, gives a single entry per CDR3 protein. The table records 400,000 to 500,000 distinct CDR3 sequences, just under 15% of them present only once. The same sample was also studied in work on T cells in Graves' hyperthyroidism and ophthalmopathy.

The sample consisted of peripheral blood mononuclear cells (PBMCs), taken at new diagnosis, from a patient treated with antithyroid drugs. The receptors shown here come from a woman aged 30 to 39 with Graves disease. Each CDR3 is given with its conserved first and last residue. D genes are given only for firm matches. Clone size is not always given. Where it is, it says once, few, many or a class for expanded clones.

clone_size: few
v_call: TRBV28
d_call: TRBD2
j_call: TRBJ2-7
cdr3_nt: TGTGCCAGCGAGCAAGCGGGAGAGGACTACGAGCAGTACTTC
cdr3_aa: CASEQAGEDYEQYF

clone_size: NA
v_call: TRBV20-1
d_call: TRBD1
j_call: TRBJ1-5
cdr3_nt: TGCAGTGTACCGGGACAGGGGATGAGCAATCAGCCCCAGCATTTT
cdr3_aa: CSVPGQGMSNQPQHF

clone_size: NA
v_call: TRBV28
d_call: TRBD1
j_call: TRBJ2-4
cdr3_nt: TGTGCCAGCAGTTTGTCGGGGACAGCGAAAAACATTCAGTACTTC
cdr3_aa: CASSLSGTAKNIQYF

clone_size: few
v_call: TRBV24-1
d_call: NA
j_call: TRBJ1-5
cdr3_nt: TGTGCCACCAGTGACCGAGAACAGGGAGAGCCCCAGCATTTT
cdr3_aa: CATSDREQGEPQHF

clone_size: NA
v_call: TRBV7-3
d_call: TRBD1
j_call: TRBJ2-5
cdr3_nt: TGTGCCAGCAGCATAGGACAGGGGGGTTTAGAGACCCAGTACTTC
cdr3_aa: CASSIGQGGLETQYF

clone_size: NA
v_call: TRBV29-1
d_call: NA
j_call: TRBJ2-1
cdr3_nt: TGCAGCGTTGGAGAGGGGGGGAATGAGCAGTTCTTC
cdr3_aa: CSVGEGGNEQFF

clone_size: NA
v_call: TRBV5-4
d_call: TRBD2
j_call: TRBJ2-1
cdr3_nt: TGTGCCAGCAGCTTAAGCCTAGCGGGACCCTACAATGAGCAGTTCTTC
cdr3_aa: CASSLSLAGPYNEQFF

clone_size: many
v_call: TRBV11-2
d_call: TRBD1
j_call: TRBJ2-7
cdr3_nt: TGTGCCAGCAGAAGGGGTTTCCGGGACAGGGTCTACGAGCAGTACTTC
cdr3_aa: CASRRGFRDRVYEQYF

clone_size: NA
v_call: TRBV6-2/TRBV6-3
d_call: NA
j_call: TRBJ1-1
cdr3_nt: TGTGCCAGCAGAACTACGGGACCGAGTGAAGCTTTCTTT
cdr3_aa: CASRTTGPSEAFF

clone_size: many
v_call: TRBV20-1
d_call: TRBD1
j_call: TRBJ2-7
cdr3_nt: TGCAGTGCCGGACAGGGAATCGAATACGAGCAGTACTTC
cdr3_aa: CSAGQGIEYEQYF

clone_size: many
v_call: TRBV5-5
d_call: TRBD1
j_call: TRBJ1-1
cdr3_nt: TGTGCCAGCAGTAACCGGGACAGGAGGAACACTGAAGCTTTCTTT
cdr3_aa: CASSNRDRRNTEAFF

clone_size: many
v_call: TRBV5-1
d_call: TRBD1
j_call: TRBJ2-1
cdr3_nt: TGCGCCAGCAGCCGGACAGGGGGTGGGTCCTACAATGAGCAGTTCTTC
cdr3_aa: CASSRTGGGSYNEQFF